One and the same sample provided the 5 T cell receptor beta chains below, sequenced in a study of human T cells and chemical hapten exposure (dated by TCRdb to the early 2020s). Library generation was performed with RACE. The sequencing machine was a NextSeq 500. TCRdb itself trimmed the public reads at Q25 with fastp, ran MiXCR and retained productive beta chains. CDR3 protein duplicates are merged, each entry listing the most common genes and DNA. For this sample there are roughly 190,000 distinct CDR3 sequences; approximately 20% appear just once. Under 7.5% of the sample is taken by the ten largest. Per the publication, the time point label means: patch test 1, 2 weeks after DPC sensitization. The treatment or condition label, as the study defines it: therapeutic diphenylcyclopropenone sensitization with weekly scalp DPC. Sequencing used whole blood, obtained in connection with sensitization to the hapten diphenylcyclopropenone (DPC). Receptors were obtained from a woman aged 50 to 60 with alopecia areata. Some clones in this sample may be carry-over from other donors' samples.

This chain connects TRBV6-1 to TRBJ1-2; D remains ambiguous. Trimming pared 2 bases from V and 4 bases from J, leaving 8 bases between. This CDR3 comprises 13 residues. The germline gives CDR1 MNHNS, CDR2 SASEGT. CDR3 DNA sequence: TGTGCCAGCAGTGAAAGGCCATCCTATGGCTACACCTTC. Its protein is CASSERPSYGYTF.

The CDR3 spells CASSRITHRDTEAFF. The DNA for the CDR3 is TGTGCCAGCAGCCGTATTACCCATAGGGACACTGAAGCTTTCTTT. The J gene is TRBJ1-1, the V gene TRBV2; D is ambiguous. Germline V CDR1 and CDR2: SNHLY, FYNNEI. This CDR3 is built from 15 residues. Trimming removed 6 bases from V and 3 bases from J, with 17 bases in between. The variable domain in full, with the rest retrieved from reference TRBV2 and TRBJ1-1, is EPEVTQTPSHQVTQMGQEVILRCVPISNHLYFYWYRQILGQKVEFLVSFYNNEISEKSEIFDDQFSVERPDGSNFTLKIRSTKLEDSAMYFCASSRITHRDTEAFFGQGTRLTVV.

Details on this clonotype: The conserved closing phenylalanine or tryptophan is absent in this CDR3, likely reflecting a read error. It is unclear where the CDR3 begins or ends on the DNA, so no DNA is shown, and the CDR3 is as TCRdb lists it. This chain uses TRBV6-5 with TRBJ1-2; the D call of TRBD1 is as the table states it, not checked on the DNA. The germline V gene has CDR1 MNHEY and CDR2 SVGAGI. The CDR3 adds up to 9 amino acids, both ends counted. CDR3 sequence reads: CASSFRQAG.

This clonotype was counted between two and nine times. The chain uses TRBV20-1 and TRBJ2-1, with 7 positions matching TRBD2. This CDR3 comprises 15 residues. The V and J ends lost 3 bases and 8 bases, in that order; junction bases with no gene match: 13. The germline CDR1 and CDR2 sequences are DFQATT and SNEGSKA (reference sequence). This chain's CDR3 is CSASLGRVTGDEQFF. CDR3 in DNA: TGCAGTGCTAGTTTAGGGAGGGTCACCGGGGATGAGCAGTTCTTC.

Many counts were recorded for this clonotype. V usage is TRBV7-2 and J usage is TRBJ2-1, with TRBD2 matching over 13 bases. The CDR3 is 16 residues long. Per germline, CDR1 SGHTA and CDR2 FQGNSA. Losses at the gene ends were 4 bases for V and 2 bases for J; bases not matched to a gene: 2. CDR3 amino acids: CASSSGTSGTYNEQFF. The CDR3 nucleotides are TGTGCCAGCAGCTCCGGGACTAGCGGGACCTACAATGAGCAGTTCTTC.